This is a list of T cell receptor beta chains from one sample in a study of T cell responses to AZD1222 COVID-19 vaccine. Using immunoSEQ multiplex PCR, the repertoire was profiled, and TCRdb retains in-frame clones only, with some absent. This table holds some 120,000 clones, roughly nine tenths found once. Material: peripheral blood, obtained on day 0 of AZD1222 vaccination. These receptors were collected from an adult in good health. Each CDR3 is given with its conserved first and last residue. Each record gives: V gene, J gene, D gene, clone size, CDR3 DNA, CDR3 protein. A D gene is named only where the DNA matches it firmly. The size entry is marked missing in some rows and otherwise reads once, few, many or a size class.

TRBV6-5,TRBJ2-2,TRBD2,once,TGTGCCAGCAGTTACTCTGCGGGGGTTAACACCGGGGAGCTGTTTTTT,CASSYSAGVNTGELFF
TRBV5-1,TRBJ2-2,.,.,TGCGCCAGTGCCCCCGCGAACACCGGGGAGCTGTTTTTT,CASAPANTGELFF
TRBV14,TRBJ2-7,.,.,TGTGCCAGCAGCCTACAGGGCTCCTACGAGCAGTACTTC,CASSLQGSYEQYF
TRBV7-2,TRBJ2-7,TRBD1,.,TGTGCCAGCAGCTTAGCGGGGACAGACGAGCAGTACTTC,CASSLAGTDEQYF
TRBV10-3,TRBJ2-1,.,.,TGTGCCATCAGTGAGTCAGGCTCCTACAATGAGCAGTTCTTC,CAISESGSYNEQFF
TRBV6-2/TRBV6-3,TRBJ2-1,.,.,TGTGCCAGCAGTTACACCGGGACCAGGTACAATGAGCAGTTCTTC,CASSYTGTRYNEQFF
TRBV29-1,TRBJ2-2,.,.,TGCAGCGTATCGCGGACAGCTGCGGACGGGGAGCTGTTTTTT,CSVSRTAADGELFF
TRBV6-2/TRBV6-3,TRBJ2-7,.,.,TGTGCCAGCAGTTACACACAGGGCGCCTACGAGCAGTACTTC,CASSYTQGAYEQYF
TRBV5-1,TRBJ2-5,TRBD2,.,TGCGCCAGCAGCTTGCCCCCTCGGGAGGGCCGTGAGACCCAGTACTTC,CASSLPPREGRETQYF
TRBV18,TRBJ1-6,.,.,TGTGCCAGCTCACCAAGGCAGGGTGGACCCCTCCACTTT,CASSPRQGGPLHF
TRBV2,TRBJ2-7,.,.,TGTGCCAGCAGTGAAAGGACGGGGATGGGGTCCTACGAGCAGTACTTC,CASSERTGMGSYEQYF
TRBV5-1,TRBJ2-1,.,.,TGCGCCAGCAGCTCGACTAATCCCCCCAATGAGCAGTTCTTC,CASSSTNPPNEQFF
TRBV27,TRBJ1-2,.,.,TGTGCCAGCAGTTTATCGGCAGGGACCCCCTATGGCTACACCTTC,CASSLSAGTPYGYTF
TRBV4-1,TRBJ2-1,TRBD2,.,TGCGCCAGCAGCCAAGAACTAGCGGGGTTCAATGAGCAGTTCTTC,CASSQELAGFNEQFF
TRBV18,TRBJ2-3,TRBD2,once,TGTGCCAGCTCACTCACTCCCTTGGCTAGCGGGAGACAAGATACGCAGTATTTT,CASSLTPLASGRQDTQYF
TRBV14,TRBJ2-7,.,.,TGTGCCAGCTCCGGGACATCCGAGCAGTACTTC,CASSGTSEQYF
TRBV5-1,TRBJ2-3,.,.,TGCGCCAGCAAGAGCGTAGGGACGGATACGCAGTATTTT,CASKSVGTDTQYF
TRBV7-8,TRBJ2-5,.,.,TGTGCCAGCAGCGCCGGCGGTCTCCAAGAGACCCAGTACTTC,CASSAGGLQETQYF
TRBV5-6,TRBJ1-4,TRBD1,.,TGTGCCAGCAGTCCTGCAGTCGGGACAGGGAGGTCTAATGAAAAACTGTTTTTT,CASSPAVGTGRSNEKLFF
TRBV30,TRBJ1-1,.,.,TGTGCCTGGAGTCCCAGAGACAGGACGAACACTGAAGCTTTCTTT,CAWSPRDRTNTEAFF
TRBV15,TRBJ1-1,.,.,TGTGCCACCAGCATTTGGGGAACTGAAGCTTTCTTT,CATSIWGTEAFF
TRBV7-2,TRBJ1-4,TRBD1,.,TGTGCCAGCAGTACAGGGGTTTGGGAAAAACTGTTTTTT,CASSTGVWEKLFF
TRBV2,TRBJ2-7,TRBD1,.,TGTGCCAGCAGGGGGACAGGGGCCCACGAGCAGTACTTC,CASRGTGAHEQYF
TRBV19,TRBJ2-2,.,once,TGTGCCAGTAGTATATCGTGGGCCGCAAGAAACACCGGGGAGCTGTTTTTT,CASSISWAARNTGELFF
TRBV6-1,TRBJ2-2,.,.,TGTGCCAGCAGTGTCAGAGGGTGGGGCGTGATCACCGGGGAGCTGTTTTTT,CASSVRGWGVITGELFF
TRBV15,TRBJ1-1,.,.,TGTGCCACCACAGGAGGAGGCCTCACTGAAGCTTTCTTT,CATTGGGLTEAFF
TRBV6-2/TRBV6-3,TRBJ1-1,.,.,TGTGCCAGCAGCCTTATGCTGAACACTGAAGCTTTCTTT,CASSLMLNTEAFF
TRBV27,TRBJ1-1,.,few,TGTGCCAGCAGCGCCGGGGGGGCTGTAGCTGAAGCTTTCTTT,CASSAGGAVAEAFF
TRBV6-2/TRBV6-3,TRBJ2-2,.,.,TGTGCCAGCAGCTCTATCCCCAGGGAGAAAAACACCGGGGAGCTGTTTTTT,CASSSIPREKNTGELFF
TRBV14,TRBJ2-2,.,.,TGTGCCAGCAGCCAATCCCGCACGGGGTGGAGGACCGGGGAGCTGTTTTTT,CASSQSRTGWRTGELFF
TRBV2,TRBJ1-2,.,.,TGTGCCAGCAAGACAGACTCGTTAAGCTATGGCTACACCTTC,CASKTDSLSYGYTF
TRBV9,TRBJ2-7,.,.,TGTGCCAGCAGCTCCGGGTGGGGCGAGCAGTACTTC,CASSSGWGEQYF
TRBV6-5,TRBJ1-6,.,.,TGTGCCAGCAGTTACTCGGAACTCTTACCCTATTCACCCCTCCACTTT,CASSYSELLPYSPLHF
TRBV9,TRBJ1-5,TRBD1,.,TGTGCCAGCAGCGTAGATGAGGGGGCAGGTCAGCCCCAGCATTTT,CASSVDEGAGQPQHF
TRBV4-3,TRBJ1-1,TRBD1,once,TGCGCCAGCAGTCCGGACAGGGCTAACACTGAAGCTTTCTTT,CASSPDRANTEAFF
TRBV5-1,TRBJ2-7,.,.,TGCGCCAGCAGCTTGGCGGGACTTGCTGACGAGCAGTACTTC,CASSLAGLADEQYF
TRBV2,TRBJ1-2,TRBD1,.,TGTGCCAGCACCCCGTTCGGACAGGACTATGGCTACACCTTC,CASTPFGQDYGYTF
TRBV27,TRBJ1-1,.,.,TGTGCCAGCAGTTTCGGGCACCAGAACACTGAAGCTTTCTTT,CASSFGHQNTEAFF
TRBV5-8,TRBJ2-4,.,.,TGTGCCAGCAGCTCCGGGAACCCAAACATTCAGTACTTC,CASSSGNPNIQYF
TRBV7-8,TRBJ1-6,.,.,TGTGCCAGCAGCCCGGACATAAGCTATAATTCACCCCTCCACTTT,CASSPDISYNSPLHF
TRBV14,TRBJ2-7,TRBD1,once,TGTGCCAGCAGCCAGACAGGGGTGGCCCCCGCTTACGAGCAGTACTTC,CASSQTGVAPAYEQYF
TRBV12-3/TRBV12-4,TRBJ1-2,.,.,TGTGCCAGCAGTTTAGGGAGGTTTAATGGCTACACCTTC,CASSLGRFNGYTF
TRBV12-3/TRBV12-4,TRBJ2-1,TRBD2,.,TGTGCCAGCAGTCGACTAGCGGGGTACGAGCAGTTCTTC,CASSRLAGYEQFF